Each of the 24 T cell receptor beta chains below was sequenced from the same sample in a study of radiotherapy plus CTLA-4 blockade in lung cancer listed by TCRdb under 2018. Library preparation employed the immunoSEQ multiplex PCR assay. TCRdb took this table from immuneACCESS and kept in-frame rearrangements with V and J called. Such tables lack part of the clones; where checked against another copy, unresolved V genes explain under half of the gap, and the rest is unexplained. Recorded for this sample are over 30,000 clones; 70% to 75% of them occurred a single time. The ten biggest clones cover around 5.1% of the sample. Sequenced material: peripheral blood, taken from a patient treated with radiotherapy plus ipilimumab. Receptors were obtained from a human donor with non-small cell lung cancer whose response to radiotherapy plus ipilimumab could not be evaluated.

Comments on this clone: Other DNA sequences in this sample translate to the same CDR3. The chain carries TRBV4-1 and TRBJ2-5; TRBD2 agrees at 9 bases. Germline V gives CDR1 MGHRA, CDR2 YSYEKL. V dropped 4 bases and J dropped 2; count of bases not matched to a gene: 8. The CDR3 loop spans 16 amino acids. The CDR3 region has the DNA TGCGCCAGCAGCCCCACGCCGCTAGCGGGACAAGAGACCCAGTACTTC. Translation gives CASSPTPLAGQETQYF.

The genes are TRBV11-1 and TRBJ2-7, with 8 bases lining up with TRBD2. The ends lost 1 base at V and 4 bases at J; junction bases unmatched: 6. The CDR3 is 15 amino acids. Germline V lookup: CDR1 SGHAT, CDR2 FQDESV (reference sequence). CDR3 in amino acids: CASSLGGGRSYEQYF. CDR3 nucleotides: TGTGCCAGCAGCTTAGGTGGCGGGAGGTCTTACGAGCAGTACTTC.

This chain links TRBV7-2 with TRBJ2-1, with D maybe TRBD2 (6 bases). The V gene's germline CDR1 is SGHTA and CDR2 FQGNSA. V was cut by 3 bases and J by 6 bases, with 21 bases left in between. The CDR3 runs to 17 residues. The CDR3 DNA sequence: TGTGCCAGCAGCTTGAGTCGACGGGGAGGAGGTAGCAATGAGCAGTTCTTC. Amino acids: CASSLSRRGGGSNEQFF.

The V gene is TRBV7-2, the J gene TRBJ1-1; D is uncertain. Trimming removed 2 bases at V and 0 bases at J, with 7 bases between. This CDR3 is 14 amino acids long. Germline CDR1 SGHTA, CDR2 FQGNSA. CDR3 residues: CASSLRGMNTEAFF. The CDR3 region has the DNA TGTGCCAGCAGCTTACGCGGTATGAACACTGAAGCTTTCTTT.

The chain uses TRBV4-3 and TRBJ1-2, with 9 bases fitting TRBD1. The CDR3 spans 16 residues. Germline V CDR1 and CDR2: LGHNA, YSLEER. V trimming: 4 bases; J trimming: 0 bases; junction bases outside the gene matches: 6. This CDR3 is CASSPYRTGANYGYTF. The CDR3 DNA reads as TGCGCCAGCAGCCCCTATAGGACAGGGGCTAACTATGGCTACACCTTC.

This clone turned up a few times. The chain links TRBV7-9 to TRBJ2-7; TRBD2 matches at 8 bases. V shed 10 bases and J 2 bases; nucleotides not matched to a gene: 19. The CDR3 totals 17 residues. Germline V gives CDR1 SEHNR, CDR2 FQNEAQ (reference sequence). Written as DNA, the CDR3 is TGTGCCACTGACCTTAGTCACATAGCGGGGCTGACCTACGAGCAGTACTTC. Its translation is CATDLSHIAGLTYEQYF.

This chain uses TRBV5-1 with TRBJ2-7; a possible D gene is TRBD1 (5 bases). The CDR3 covers 14 residues. The ends were cut back, 0 bases at V and 0 bases at J, with 7 bases in the middle. The V gene's germline CDR1 is SGHRS and CDR2 YFSETQ. In DNA, the CDR3 is TGCGCCAGCAGCTTGGACAGGAGCTCCTACGAGCAGTACTTC. Protein sequence: CASSLDRSSYEQYF. The entire variable domain, with the rest obtained from reference TRBV5-1 and TRBJ2-7, is as follows: KAGVTQTPRYLIKTRGQQVTLSCSPISGHRSVSWYQQTPGQGLQFLFEYFSETQRNKGNFPGRFSGRQFSNSRSEMNVSTLELGDSALYLCASSLDRSSYEQYFGPGTRLTVT.

This clone was seen only a few times. The V call is TRBV29-1, the J call TRBJ2-7; D unclear. Germline V gene data show CDR1 as SQVTM and CDR2 as ANQGSEA. V was pared by 4 bases and J by 3 bases, with 10 bases between. The CDR3 is 12 amino acids. CDR3 bases: TGCAGCGTTGGTGTCACCAGCTACGAGCAGTACTTC. It codes for CSVGVTSYEQYF.

V and J are TRBV5-1 and TRBJ2-1; tentatively, D is TRBD2 (6 bases). The ends were cut back, 4 bases at V and 5 bases at J, with 16 bases in the middle. Germline loops: CDR1 SGHRS, CDR2 YFSETQ. CDR3 length equals 15 residues. This CDR3 reads CASSVRLEGNNEQFF. The CDR3 DNA follows: TGCGCCAGCAGCGTACGACTAGAGGGGAACAATGAGCAGTTCTTC. The variable domain in full, completed from reference TRBV5-1 and TRBJ2-1, reads KAGVTQTPRYLIKTRGQQVTLSCSPISGHRSVSWYQQTPGQGLQFLFEYFSETQRNKGNFPGRFSGRQFSNSRSEMNVSTLELGDSALYLCASSVRLEGNNEQFFGPGTRLTVL.

In its sample, this clone was seen a few times. The chain recombines TRBV29-1 with TRBJ2-5; TRBD1 matches 8 bases. The CDR3 consists of 15 residues. The germline V gene has CDR1 SQVTM and CDR2 ANQGSEA. V gave up 2 bases and J gave up 4 bases; unmatched junction bases: 9. CDR3 nucleotide sequence: TGCAGCGTTGAACCCGGACAGGGCGAGGGAGAGACCCAGTACTTC. Encoded protein: CSVEPGQGEGETQYF.

The chain uses TRBV7-9 and TRBJ1-1; D is unresolved. CDR1 and CDR2 (germline): SEHNR, FQNEAQ (reference sequence). Trimming pared 5 bases from V and 1 base from J, leaving 14 bases between. The CDR3 is made up of 15 amino acids. CDR3 DNA sequence: TGTGCCAGCAGCATACTAGGAGGAGGGAACACTGAAGCTTTCTTT. Translated, it gives CASSILGGGNTEAFF. The complete variable domain, with remaining parts taken from reference TRBV7-9 and TRBJ1-1, reads DTGVSQNPRHKITKRGQNVTFRCDPISEHNRLYWYRQTLGQGPEFLTYFQNEAQLEKSRLLSDRFSAERPKGSFSTLEIQRTEQGDSAMYLCASSILGGGNTEAFFGQGTRLTVV.

V and J are TRBV7-2 and TRBJ2-1, with TRBD2 matching over 12 bases. This CDR3 comprises 15 residues. Trimming removed 7 bases from V and 6 bases from J; junction bases left unmatched: 7. Germline CDR1 is SGHTA and CDR2 is FQGNSA. The CDR3, as DNA: TGTGCCAGCAAAATTAGGACTAGCGGGATCAATGAGCAGTTCTTC. This sequence encodes CASKIRTSGINEQFF.

This chain connects TRBV30 to TRBJ2-2; 7 nucleotides agree with TRBD1. Germline V lookup: CDR1 GTSNPN, CDR2 SVGIG (reference sequence). V trimming: 1 base; J trimming: 6 bases; junction bases outside the gene matches: 5. CDR3 size: 14 residues. CDR3 sequence (DNA): TGTGCCTGGAGTGGCGACAGGGACGCCGGGGAGCTGTTTTTT. Translating gives CAWSGDRDAGELFF. The full variable domain, with the rest looked up from reference TRBV30 and TRBJ2-2, is SQTIHQWPATLVQPVGSPLSLECTVEGTSNPNLYWYRQAAGRGLQLLFYSVGIGQISSEVPQNLSASRPQDRQFILSSKKLLLSDSGFYLCAWSGDRDAGELFFGEGSRLTVL.

The V call is TRBV6-6, the J call TRBJ2-7, with D maybe TRBD1 (5 bases). CDR1 and CDR2 from the germline V gene are MNHNY and SVGAGI (reference sequence). The CDR3 is made up of 15 amino acids. Deletions cut 4 bases from V and 3 bases from J, with 16 bases between. DNA for the CDR3: TGTGCCAGCAGTTCTTCTTGGACAAACCGCTACGAGCAGTACTTC. Its translation is CASSSSWTNRYEQYF.

The chain joins TRBV7-9 to TRBJ2-7, with TRBD2 as a possible D gene (6 bases). The CDR3 spans 14 residues. Germline assignment: CDR1 SEHNR and CDR2 FQNEAQ (reference sequence). Trimming removed 2 bases at V and 5 bases at J, with 13 bases between. The DNA of the CDR3 is TGTGCCAGCAGCTTAATGTCGGGAGAAAACGAGCAGTACTTC. This sequence encodes CASSLMSGENEQYF.

CDR3 region: CASSFQGADTQYF. In DNA form, the CDR3 reads TGTGCCAGCAGCTTTCAGGGGGCAGATACGCAGTATTTT. The chain uses TRBV7-6 and TRBJ2-3, with 7 bases identical to TRBD1. This CDR3 comprises 13 residues. Germline V gene lookup returns CDR1 SGHVS and CDR2 FNYEAQ. V lost 3 bases and J lost 4; bases outside the gene matches: 1.

DNA of the CDR3: TGTGCCAGCAGTTACTCTCCGGCCGGGGCCAAAAACATTCAGTACTTC. Protein product: CASSYSPAGAKNIQYF. This rearrangement joins TRBV6-5 to TRBJ2-4; D not resolved. The CDR3 length is 16 residues. Trimming left V 0 bases short and J 1 base short, with 10 bases between. The V gene's germline CDR1 is MNHEY and CDR2 SVGAGI.

This clone has more than one count but fewer than ten. The chain uses TRBV15 and TRBJ2-7; TRBD2 matches 9 bases. The ends lost 5 bases at V and 2 bases at J; junction bases unmatched: 4. This CDR3 has 14 amino acids. Germline V gene sequence: CDR1 LNHNV, CDR2 YYDKDF (reference sequence). The CDR3 region is CATSAGLATYEQYF. The CDR3 nucleotides read TGTGCCACCAGCGCGGGACTAGCCACCTACGAGCAGTACTTC.

Only a few counts were recorded for this clone. The CDR3 DNA is TGCGCCAGCAGCCACGTAGCGGCAGATACGCAGTATTTT. Protein product: CASSHVAADTQYF. The J gene is TRBJ2-3, the V gene TRBV4-1, with a tentative D call TRBD2 (6 bases). V was clipped by 3 bases and J by 4 bases, with 8 bases between them. Germline V gene sequence: CDR1 MGHRA, CDR2 YSYEKL. The CDR3 runs to 13 residues.

The chain employs TRBV28 and TRBJ2-5; 7 bases map to TRBD1. The CDR3 has 14 residues. Trimming removed 7 bases from V and 4 bases from J; junction bases left unmatched: 9. The germline CDR1 and CDR2 sequences are MDHEN and SYDVKM. The CDR3 is CASNTRQGRETQYF. The CDR3, as DNA: TGTGCCAGCAACACAAGACAGGGCCGAGAGACCCAGTACTTC. Drawing the rest from reference TRBV28 and TRBJ2-5, the complete variable domain is DVKVTQSSRYLVKRTGEKVFLECVQDMDHENMFWYRQDPGLGLRLIYFSYDVKMKEKGDIPEGYSVSREKKERFSLILESASTNQTSMYLCASNTRQGRETQYFGPGTRLLVL.

In its sample, this clone is medium-sized. The genes are TRBV7-8 and TRBJ1-4; 12 bases map to TRBD1. With 8 bases clipped from V and 10 bases from J, the junction kept 5 bases outside the gene matches. Germline V lookup: CDR1 SGHVS, CDR2 FQNEAQ. CDR3 length equals 13 residues. The CDR3 nucleotides read TGTGCCAGCGGGGGACAGGGGGCCCGAAAACTGTTTTTT. Its protein is CASGGQGARKLFF.

This sequence joins TRBV28 and TRBJ2-7; tentative D call: TRBD1 (6 bases). The CDR3 loop spans 15 amino acids. Trimming pared 2 bases from V and 3 bases from J, leaving 14 bases between. CDR1 and CDR2 from the germline V gene are MDHEN and SYDVKM. The CDR3 DNA follows: TGTGCCAGCAGTTTACTGGAAGGGACAAACTACGAGCAGTACTTC. The encoded protein is CASSLLEGTNYEQYF.

The chain combines TRBV9 with TRBJ2-1; 8 bases are a match to TRBD2. V trimming: 3 bases; J trimming: 5 bases; junction bases outside the gene matches: 7. Per germline, CDR1 SGDLS and CDR2 YYNGEE. The CDR3 has 15 amino acids. The CDR3 protein is CASSASGGENNEQFF. The CDR3 DNA reads TGTGCCAGCAGCGCGAGCGGGGGTGAAAACAATGAGCAGTTCTTC.

Only one count was recorded for this clone. V usage is TRBV18 and J usage is TRBJ2-5; 8 positions match TRBD1. The end of the DNA fits TRBJ2-7 better, so the J call may be wrong. Germline V lookup: CDR1 KGHSH, CDR2 LQKENI. The CDR3 covers 15 residues. The CDR3 DNA reads as TGTGCCAGCTCACAAGGACAGGGTAGAATGGGCGAGCAGTACTTC. This codes for CASSQGQGRMGEQYF.